These T cell receptor beta chains were read from a single sample in a study of T-cell reconstitution after alpha-beta-depleted transplantation in children. One entry per CDR3 protein results from TCRdb running MiXCR on the PCR reads. Seen here are under 450,000 distinct CDR3 sequences, 15% to 20% observed once, and the top ten hold over 25%. The sequencing here drew on PBMCs, mostly from graft donor cells, taken 360 days after TCRalphabeta/CD19-depleted stem cell transplant. These receptors originate from a boy in the first two years of life who had a stem cell transplant for Wiskott-Aldrich syndrome, so the T cells may come from the graft donor. The CDR3 runs from the conserved cysteine through the conserved F or W. D genes are given only for firm matches. For some rows the clone size is stated as once, few or many, or as a class when expanded; others skip it.

clone_size j_call v_call d_call cdr3_aa cdr3_nt
- TRBJ2-7 TRBV29-1 TRBD2 CSVVPGGYEQYF TGCAGCGTTGTCCCCGGGGGGTACGAGCAGTACTTC
few TRBJ2-2 TRBV7-2 TRBD2 CASSFPSGGPTGELFF TGTGCCAGCAGCTTTCCTAGCGGGGGGCCCACCGGGGAGCTGTTTTTT
- TRBJ2-5 TRBV24-1 TRBD2 CATSDGVNSGETQYF TGTGCCACCAGTGATGGGGTTAATAGCGGGGAGACCCAGTACTTC
- TRBJ2-7 TRBV2 - CASSGARGRGRQYF TGTGCCAGCAGTGGTGCGAGGGGGAGAGGACGGCAGTACTTC
- TRBJ2-1 TRBV7-9 - CASSPPRILYNEQFF TGTGCCAGCAGCCCCCCTCGGATTCTTTACAATGAGCAGTTCTTC
- TRBJ2-7 TRBV12-3/TRBV12-4 TRBD2 CASSLGRLAGADYEQYF TGTGCCAGCAGTTTAGGCCGGCTAGCGGGAGCTGACTACGAGCAGTACTTC
- TRBJ2-6 TRBV12-3/TRBV12-4 - CASSPFNGANVLTF TGTGCCAGCAGCCCATTTAATGGGGCCAACGTCCTGACTTTC
few TRBJ2-3 TRBV18 - CASSPTTGDHTQYF TGTGCCAGCTCACCAACCACAGGCGATCATACGCAGTATTTT
- TRBJ2-1 TRBV29-1 - CSVEVKTKFF TGCAGCGTTGAAGTTAAGACAAAGTTCTTC
- TRBJ2-5 TRBV5-5 - CASRVGLAVQETQYF TGTGCCAGCAGGGTCGGATTAGCGGTACAAGAGACCCAGTACTTC
few TRBJ2-1 TRBV6-1 TRBD2 CASRDSGRDEQFF TGTGCCAGCAGAGATAGCGGGAGGGATGAGCAGTTCTTC
- TRBJ2-2 TRBV7-2 - CASSHRLKNTGELFF TGTGCCAGCAGCCACCGACTGAAGAACACCGGGGAGCTGTTTTTT
few TRBJ2-6 TRBV11-1 - CASPRESGSSGANVLTF TGTGCCAGCCCCCGCGAATCAGGGTCCTCTGGGGCCAACGTCCTGACTTTC
- TRBJ2-7 TRBV5-1 TRBD1 CASSWRGTAYEQYF TGCGCCAGCAGCTGGAGAGGGACAGCCTACGAGCAGTACTTC
- TRBJ2-1 TRBV5-1 - CASSLAGLEEQFF TGCGCCAGCAGCTTGGCAGGGCTGGAGGAGCAGTTCTTC
- TRBJ2-5 TRBV29-1 TRBD2 CSVVRLADSLKTQYF TGCAGCGTTGTGAGGCTAGCGGACTCTCTAAAGACCCAGTACTTC